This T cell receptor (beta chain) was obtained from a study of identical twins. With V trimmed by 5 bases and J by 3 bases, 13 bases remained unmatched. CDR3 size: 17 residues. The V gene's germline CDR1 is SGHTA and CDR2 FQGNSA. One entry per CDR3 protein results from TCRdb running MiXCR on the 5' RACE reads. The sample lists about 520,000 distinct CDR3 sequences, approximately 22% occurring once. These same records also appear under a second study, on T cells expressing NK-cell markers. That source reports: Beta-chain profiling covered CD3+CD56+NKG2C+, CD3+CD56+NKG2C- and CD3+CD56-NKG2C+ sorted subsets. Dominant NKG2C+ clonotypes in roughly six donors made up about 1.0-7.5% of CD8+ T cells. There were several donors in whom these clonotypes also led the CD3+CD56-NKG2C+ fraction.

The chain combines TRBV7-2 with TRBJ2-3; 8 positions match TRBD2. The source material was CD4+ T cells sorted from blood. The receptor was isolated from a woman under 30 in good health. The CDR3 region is CASSPREAGVRTDTQYF. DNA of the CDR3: TGTGCCAGCAGCCCCCGGGAAGCGGGAGTGAGGACAGATACGCAGTATTTT.